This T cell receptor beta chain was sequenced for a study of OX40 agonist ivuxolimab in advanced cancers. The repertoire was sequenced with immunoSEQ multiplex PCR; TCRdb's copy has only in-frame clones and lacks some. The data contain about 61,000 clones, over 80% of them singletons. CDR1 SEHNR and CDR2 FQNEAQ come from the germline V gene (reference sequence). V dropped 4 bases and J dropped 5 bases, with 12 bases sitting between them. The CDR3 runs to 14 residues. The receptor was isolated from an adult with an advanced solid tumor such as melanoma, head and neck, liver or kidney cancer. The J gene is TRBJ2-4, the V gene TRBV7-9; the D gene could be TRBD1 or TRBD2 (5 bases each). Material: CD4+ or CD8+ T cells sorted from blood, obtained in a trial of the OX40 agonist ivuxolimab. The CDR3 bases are TGTGCCAGCAGCTCCCGGGACGGAGAAAACATTCAGTACTTC. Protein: CASSSRDGENIQYF.